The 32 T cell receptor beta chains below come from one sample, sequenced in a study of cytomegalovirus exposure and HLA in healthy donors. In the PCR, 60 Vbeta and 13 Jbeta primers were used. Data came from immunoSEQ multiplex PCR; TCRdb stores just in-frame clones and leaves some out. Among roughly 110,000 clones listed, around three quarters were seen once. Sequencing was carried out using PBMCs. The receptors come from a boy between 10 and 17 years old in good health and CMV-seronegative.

CDR3 amino acids: CASSLILAGGLDTQYF. The CDR3 nucleotides read TGCGCCAGCAGCTTGATCCTAGCGGGAGGGCTAGATACGCAGTATTTT. This rearrangement joins TRBV5-1 to TRBJ2-3; 12 bases map to TRBD2. CDR3 length: 16 amino acids. V lost 1 base to trimming and J lost 5 bases; unmatched junction nucleotides: 5. Per the germline V gene, CDR1 is SGHRS and CDR2 is YFSETQ.

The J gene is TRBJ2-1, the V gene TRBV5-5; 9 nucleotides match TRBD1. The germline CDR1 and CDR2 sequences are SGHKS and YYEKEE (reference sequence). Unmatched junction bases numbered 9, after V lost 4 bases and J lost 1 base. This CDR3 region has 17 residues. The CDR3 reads CASSAVGQGTSYNEQFF. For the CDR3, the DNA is TGTGCCAGCAGCGCGGTAGGACAGGGGACTTCCTACAATGAGCAGTTCTTC.

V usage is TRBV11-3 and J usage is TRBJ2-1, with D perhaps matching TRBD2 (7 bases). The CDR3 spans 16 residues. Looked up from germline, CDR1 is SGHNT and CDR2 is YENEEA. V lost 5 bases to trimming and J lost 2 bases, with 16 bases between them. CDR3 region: CASSVAGEGTYNEQFF. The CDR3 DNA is TGTGCCAGCAGCGTCGCAGGGGAGGGCACCTACAATGAGCAGTTCTTC.

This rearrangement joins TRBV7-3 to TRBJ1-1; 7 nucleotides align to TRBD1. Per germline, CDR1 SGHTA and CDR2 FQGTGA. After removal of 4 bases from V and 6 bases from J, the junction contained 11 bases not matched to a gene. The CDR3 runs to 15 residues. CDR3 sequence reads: CASSSGQLSVAEAFF. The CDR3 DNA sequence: TGTGCCAGCAGCTCGGGACAGCTGAGCGTCGCTGAAGCTTTCTTT.

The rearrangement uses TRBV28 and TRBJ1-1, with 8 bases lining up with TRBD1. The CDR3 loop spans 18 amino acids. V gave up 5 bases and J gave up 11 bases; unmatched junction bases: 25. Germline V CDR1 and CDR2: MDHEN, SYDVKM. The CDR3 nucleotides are TGTGCCAGCAGTACCTGGGCAGGGGGCGTCGGCTCACAATGGGGGGCTTTCTTT. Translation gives CASSTWAGGVGSQWGAFF.

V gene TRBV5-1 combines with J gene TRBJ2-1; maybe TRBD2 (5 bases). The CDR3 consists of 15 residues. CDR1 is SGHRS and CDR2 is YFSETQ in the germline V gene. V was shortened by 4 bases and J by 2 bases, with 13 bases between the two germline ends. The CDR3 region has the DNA TGCGCCAGCAGCCCAAGGGAGAAGGCCTACAATGAGCAGTTCTTC. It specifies CASSPREKAYNEQFF.

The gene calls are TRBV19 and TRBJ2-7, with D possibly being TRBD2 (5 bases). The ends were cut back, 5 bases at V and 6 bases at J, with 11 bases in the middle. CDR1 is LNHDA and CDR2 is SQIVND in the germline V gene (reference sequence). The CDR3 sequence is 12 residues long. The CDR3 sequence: CASSGGSGEQYF. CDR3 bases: TGTGCCAGTAGTGGCGGGTCGGGCGAGCAGTACTTC.

The CDR3 loop reads CASRGDRDTGELFF. The CDR3 DNA reads as TGTGCCAGCAGGGGGGACAGGGACACCGGGGAGCTGTTTTTT. The chain combines TRBV7-9 with TRBJ2-2; 9 bases agree with TRBD1. The ends lost 6 bases at V and 3 bases at J; junction bases unmatched: 2. This CDR3 is 14 amino acids long. CDR1 is SEHNR, CDR2 FQNEAQ, per germline (reference sequence).

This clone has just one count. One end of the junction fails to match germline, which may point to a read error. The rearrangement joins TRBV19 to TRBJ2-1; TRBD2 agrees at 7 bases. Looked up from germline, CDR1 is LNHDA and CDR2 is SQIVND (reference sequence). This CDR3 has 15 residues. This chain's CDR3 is CASSLDRGTNNEQFF. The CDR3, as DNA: TGTGCCAGTAGTTTAGACCGGGGGACTAACAATGAGCAGTTCTTC. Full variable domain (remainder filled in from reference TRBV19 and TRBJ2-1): DGGITQSPKYLFRKEGQNVTLSCEQNLNHDAMYWYRQDPGQGLRLIYYSQIVNDFQKGDIAEGYSVSREKKESFPLTVTSAQKNPTAFYLCASSLDRGTNNEQFFGPGTRLTVL.

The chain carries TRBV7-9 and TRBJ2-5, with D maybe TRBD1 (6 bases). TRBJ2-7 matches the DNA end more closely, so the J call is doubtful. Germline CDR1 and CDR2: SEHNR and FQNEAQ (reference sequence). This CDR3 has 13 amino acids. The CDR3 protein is CASSPYRVHEQYF. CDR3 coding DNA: TGTGCCAGCAGCCCATACAGGGTCCACGAGCAGTACTTC.

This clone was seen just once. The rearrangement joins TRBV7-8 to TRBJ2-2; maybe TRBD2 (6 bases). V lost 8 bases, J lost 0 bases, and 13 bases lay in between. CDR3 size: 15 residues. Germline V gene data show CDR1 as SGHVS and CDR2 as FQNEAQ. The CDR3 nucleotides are TGTGCCAGCTGTCGCGGGACGACGAACACCGGGGAGCTGTTTTTT. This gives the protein CASCRGTTNTGELFF.

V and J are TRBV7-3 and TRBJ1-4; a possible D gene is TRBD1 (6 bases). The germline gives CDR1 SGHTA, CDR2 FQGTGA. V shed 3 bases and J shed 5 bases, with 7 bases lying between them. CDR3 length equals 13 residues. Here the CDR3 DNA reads TGTGCCAGCAGCTTTACAGGGAATGAAAAACTGTTTTTT. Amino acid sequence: CASSFTGNEKLFF.

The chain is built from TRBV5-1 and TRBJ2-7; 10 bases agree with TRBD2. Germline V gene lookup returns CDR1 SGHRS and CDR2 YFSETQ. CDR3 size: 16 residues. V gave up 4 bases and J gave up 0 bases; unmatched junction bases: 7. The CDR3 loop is CASSPWTSGNSYEQYF. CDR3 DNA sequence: TGCGCCAGCAGCCCGTGGACTAGCGGCAACTCCTACGAGCAGTACTTC.

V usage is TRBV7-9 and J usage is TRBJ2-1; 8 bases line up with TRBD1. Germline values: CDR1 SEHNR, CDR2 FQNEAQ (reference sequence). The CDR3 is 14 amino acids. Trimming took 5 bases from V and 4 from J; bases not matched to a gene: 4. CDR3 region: CASSRTGTYNEQFF. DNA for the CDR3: TGTGCCAGCAGCAGGACAGGGACGTACAATGAGCAGTTCTTC. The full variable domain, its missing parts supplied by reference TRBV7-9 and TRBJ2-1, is DTGVSQNPRHKITKRGQNVTFRCDPISEHNRLYWYRQTLGQGPEFLTYFQNEAQLEKSRLLSDRFSAERPKGSFSTLEIQRTEQGDSAMYLCASSRTGTYNEQFFGPGTRLTVL.

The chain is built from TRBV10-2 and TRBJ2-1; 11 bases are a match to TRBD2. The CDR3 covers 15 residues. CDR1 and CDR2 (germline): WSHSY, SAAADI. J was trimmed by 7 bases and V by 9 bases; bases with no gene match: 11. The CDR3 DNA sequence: TGCGCCAGTATAGCGGGAGGGCCCGTTTCTAATGAGCAGTTCTTC. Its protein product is CASIAGGPVSNEQFF.

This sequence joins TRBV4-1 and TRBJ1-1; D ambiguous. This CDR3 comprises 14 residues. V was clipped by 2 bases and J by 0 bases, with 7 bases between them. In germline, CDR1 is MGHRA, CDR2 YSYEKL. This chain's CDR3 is CASSQRGLNTEAFF. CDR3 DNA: TGCGCCAGCAGCCAACGAGGGTTGAACACTGAAGCTTTCTTT.

The CDR3 spells CASSLGPEDTEAFF. The CDR3 region has the DNA TGTGCCAGCAGCTTAGGGCCGGAGGACACTGAAGCTTTCTTT. The genes are TRBV5-6 and TRBJ1-1; no firm D call. Germline CDR1 and CDR2: SGHDT and YYEEEE. The length of the CDR3 is 14 residues. The V end was cut by 2 bases, the J end by 3 bases, with 11 bases between.

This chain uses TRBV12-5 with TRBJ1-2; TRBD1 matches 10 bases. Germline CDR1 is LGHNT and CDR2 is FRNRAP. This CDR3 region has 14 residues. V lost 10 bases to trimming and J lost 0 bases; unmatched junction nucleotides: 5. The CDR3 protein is CATSGTGANYGYTF. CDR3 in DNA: TGTGCTACCTCCGGGACAGGGGCTAACTATGGCTACACCTTC.

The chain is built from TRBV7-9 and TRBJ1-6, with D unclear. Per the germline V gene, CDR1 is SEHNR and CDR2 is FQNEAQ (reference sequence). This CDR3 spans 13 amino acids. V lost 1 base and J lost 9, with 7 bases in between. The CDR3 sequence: CASSLELTSPLHF. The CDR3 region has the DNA TGTGCCAGCAGCTTAGAACTCACTTCACCCCTCCACTTT.

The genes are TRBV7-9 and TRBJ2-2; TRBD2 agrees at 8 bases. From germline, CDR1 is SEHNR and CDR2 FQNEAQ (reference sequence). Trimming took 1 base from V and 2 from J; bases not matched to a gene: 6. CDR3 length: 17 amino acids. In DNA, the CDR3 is TGTGCCAGCAGCTTAGGCAGCGGGAGTTTTAACACCGGGGAGCTGTTTTTT. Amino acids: CASSLGSGSFNTGELFF.

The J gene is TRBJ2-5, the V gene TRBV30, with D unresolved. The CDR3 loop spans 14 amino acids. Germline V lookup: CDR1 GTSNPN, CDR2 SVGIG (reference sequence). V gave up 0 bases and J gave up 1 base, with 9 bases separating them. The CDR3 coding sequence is TGTGCCTGGAGTGTACAGCTTCGCCAAGAGACCCAGTACTTC. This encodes CAWSVQLRQETQYF.

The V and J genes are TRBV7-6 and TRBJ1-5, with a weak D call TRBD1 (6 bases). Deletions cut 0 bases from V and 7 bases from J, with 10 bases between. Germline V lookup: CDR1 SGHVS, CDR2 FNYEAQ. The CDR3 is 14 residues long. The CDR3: CASSLASGGQPQHF. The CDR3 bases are TGTGCCAGCAGCTTAGCGTCGGGGGGCCAGCCCCAGCATTTT.

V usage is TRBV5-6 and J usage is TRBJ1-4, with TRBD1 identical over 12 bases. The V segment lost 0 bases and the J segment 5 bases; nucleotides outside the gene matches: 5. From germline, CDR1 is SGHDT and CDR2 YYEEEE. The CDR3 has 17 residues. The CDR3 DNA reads TGTGCCAGCAGCTTGGTTGGGACAGGGGGCTCAAATGAAAAACTGTTTTTT. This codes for CASSLVGTGGSNEKLFF.

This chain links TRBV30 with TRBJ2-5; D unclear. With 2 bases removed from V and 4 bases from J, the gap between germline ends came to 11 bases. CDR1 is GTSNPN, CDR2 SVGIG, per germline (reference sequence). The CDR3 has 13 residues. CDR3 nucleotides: TGTGCCTGGAGTAACGTTGTCGGAGAGACCCAGTACTTC. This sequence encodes CAWSNVVGETQYF.

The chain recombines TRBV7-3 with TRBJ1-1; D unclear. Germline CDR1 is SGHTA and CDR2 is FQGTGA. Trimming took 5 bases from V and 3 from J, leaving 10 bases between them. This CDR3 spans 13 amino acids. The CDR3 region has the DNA TGTGCCAGCAGCCCGGTACGGGACACTGAAGCTTTCTTT. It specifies CASSPVRDTEAFF.

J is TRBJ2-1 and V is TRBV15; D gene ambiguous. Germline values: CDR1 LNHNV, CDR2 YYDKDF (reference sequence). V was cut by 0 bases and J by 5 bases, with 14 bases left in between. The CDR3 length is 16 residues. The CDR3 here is CATSRDGQAMDNEQFF. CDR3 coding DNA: TGTGCCACCAGCAGAGATGGGCAGGCCATGGACAATGAGCAGTTCTTC.

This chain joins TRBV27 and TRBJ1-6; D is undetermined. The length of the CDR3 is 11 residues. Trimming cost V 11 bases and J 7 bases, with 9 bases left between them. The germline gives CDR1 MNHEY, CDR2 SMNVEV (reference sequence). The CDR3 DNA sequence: TGTGCCGCGGGTGGGAATTCACCCCTCCACTTT. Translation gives CAAGGNSPLHF.

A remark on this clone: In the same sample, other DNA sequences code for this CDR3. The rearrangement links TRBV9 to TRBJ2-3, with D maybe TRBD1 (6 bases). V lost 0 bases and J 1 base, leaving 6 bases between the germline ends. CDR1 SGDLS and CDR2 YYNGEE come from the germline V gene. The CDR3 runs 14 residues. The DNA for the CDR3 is TGTGCCAGCAGCGTAGAGGGGGGCACAGATACGCAGTATTTT. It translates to CASSVEGGTDTQYF.

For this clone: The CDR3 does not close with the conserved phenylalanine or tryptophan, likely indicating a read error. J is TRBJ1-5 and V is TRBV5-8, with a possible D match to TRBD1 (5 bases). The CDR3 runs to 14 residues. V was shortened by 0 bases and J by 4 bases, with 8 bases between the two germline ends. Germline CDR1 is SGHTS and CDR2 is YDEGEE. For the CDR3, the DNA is TGTGCCAGCAGCTTGGCGCCAGGGAATCAGCCCCAGCATGTT. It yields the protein CASSLAPGNQPQHV.

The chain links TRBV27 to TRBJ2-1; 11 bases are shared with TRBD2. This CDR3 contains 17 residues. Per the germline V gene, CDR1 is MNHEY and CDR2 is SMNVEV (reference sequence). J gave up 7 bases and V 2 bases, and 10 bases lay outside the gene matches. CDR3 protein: CASSLLAGTSGPNEQFF. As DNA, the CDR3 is TGTGCCAGCAGTTTACTCGCAGGGACTAGCGGACCTAATGAGCAGTTCTTC.

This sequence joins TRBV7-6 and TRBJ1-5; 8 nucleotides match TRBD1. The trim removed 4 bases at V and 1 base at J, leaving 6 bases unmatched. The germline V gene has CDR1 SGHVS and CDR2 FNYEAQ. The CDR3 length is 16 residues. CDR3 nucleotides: TGTGCCAGCAGCTCCGGACAGGGTAACAGCAATCAGCCCCAGCATTTT. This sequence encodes CASSSGQGNSNQPQHF.

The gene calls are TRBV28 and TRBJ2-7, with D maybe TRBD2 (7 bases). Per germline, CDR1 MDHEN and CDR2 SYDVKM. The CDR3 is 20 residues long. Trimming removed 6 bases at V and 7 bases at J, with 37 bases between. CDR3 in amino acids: CASSSVAKTESGTHLWEQYF. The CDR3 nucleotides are TGTGCCAGCAGCTCTGTGGCCAAAACTGAGAGCGGGACACATCTTTGGGAGCAGTACTTC.